The next 25 T cell receptor beta chains were all read from a single sample in a study of cytomegalovirus exposure and HLA in healthy donors. The PCR used 60 Vbeta and 13 Jbeta primers. The table came from immunoSEQ multiplex PCR; TCRdb's copy has only in-frame clones and leaves some out. The sample consists of some 130,000 clones, around four fifths of them appearing once. Sample: PBMCs. The receptors originated from a woman aged 40 to 50 in good health and CMV-seropositive.

A few counts support this clone. This chain uses TRBV15 with TRBJ1-2; weak D call: TRBD1 (5 bases). V lost 0 bases and J 2 bases, leaving 13 bases between the germline ends. Germline V CDR1 and CDR2: LNHNV, YYDKDF (reference sequence). This CDR3 has 16 residues. The CDR3 reads CATSREGGTNNYGYTF. The CDR3 DNA is TGTGCCACCAGCAGAGAGGGGGGAACTAACAACTATGGCTACACCTTC.

This chain connects TRBV18 to TRBJ2-5; 7 nucleotides align to TRBD1. The CDR3 runs to 15 residues. Germline-derived CDR1 and CDR2 are KGHSH and LQKENI. With V trimmed by 3 bases and J by 2 bases, 6 bases remained unmatched. The CDR3 protein is CASSPQTGDQETQYF. The CDR3 DNA sequence: TGTGCCAGCTCACCTCAAACAGGGGATCAAGAGACCCAGTACTTC.

Turning to this clone: As the CDR3 is not closed by the conserved phenylalanine or tryptophan, this likely results from a read error. The chain is built from TRBV5-1 and TRBJ2-7, with D possibly matching TRBD1 (6 bases). Trimming removed 5 bases at V and 2 bases at J, with 14 bases between. CDR1 is SGHRS, CDR2 YFSETQ, per germline. The CDR3 is made up of 14 amino acids. For the CDR3, the DNA is TGCGCCAGCAGTCACCCGGACAGAGCCTACGAGCAGTACCTC. This codes for CASSHPDRAYEQYL.

The V and J genes are TRBV5-1 and TRBJ2-5, with 10 bases fitting TRBD2. The CDR3 extends over 17 amino acids. Germline CDR1 and CDR2: SGHRS and YFSETQ. V lost 0 bases to trimming and J lost 6 bases; unmatched junction nucleotides: 11. The CDR3: CASSLDRKRGGPKTQYF. As DNA, the CDR3 is TGCGCCAGCAGCTTGGACAGGAAGCGGGGGGGCCCGAAGACCCAGTACTTC.

J is TRBJ1-6 and V is TRBV9, with a tentative D call TRBD1 (5 bases). This CDR3 has 15 residues. Trimming took 1 base from V and 1 from J, leaving 6 bases between them. Germline lookup yields CDR1 SGDLS and CDR2 YYNGEE. CDR3 loop: CASSVTGSYNSPLHF. CDR3 bases: TGTGCCAGCAGCGTAACAGGATCCTATAATTCACCCCTCCACTTT.

The V and J genes are TRBV6-1 and TRBJ1-3; perhaps TRBD1 as D (5 bases). V lost 2 bases, J lost 8 bases, and 10 bases lay in between. This CDR3 has 13 amino acids. Germline CDR1 MNHNS, CDR2 SASEGT. CDR3 coding DNA: TGTGCCAGCAGTGAACCGGGGGGAGACACCATATATTTT. As protein: CASSEPGGDTIYF.

This sequence joins TRBV12-2 and TRBJ2-5; the listed D gene, TRBD1, was not tested against the DNA. TRBV12-2 constitutes a pseudogene. This CDR3 is built from 15 residues. CDR3 bases: TGTGCAAGTCGTTTCCGTCGACAGGGGATAAAGACCCAGTACTTC. It encodes CASRFRRQGIKTQYF.

This clone was counted only a few times. The rearrangement joins TRBV10-3 to TRBJ1-6; D may be TRBD1 (6 bases). V dropped 0 bases and J dropped 15 bases, with 12 bases sitting between them. This CDR3 contains 13 residues. The germline V gene encodes CDR1 ENHRY and CDR2 SYGVKD. DNA for the CDR3: TGTGCCATCAGTGAGTCACAGGGCCGGCTCCTCCACTTT. This gives the protein CAISESQGRLLHF.

The rearrangement links TRBV30 to TRBJ2-1, with 7 bases aligning to TRBD2. The CDR3 covers 12 residues. Germline V lookup: CDR1 GTSNPN, CDR2 SVGIG (reference sequence). Losses at the gene ends were 4 bases for V and 9 bases for J; bases not matched to a gene: 6. Here the CDR3 reads CAWTPAGSEQFF. The CDR3, as DNA: TGTGCCTGGACCCCAGCGGGGTCTGAGCAGTTCTTC.

V usage is TRBV27 and J usage is TRBJ2-1; no clear D. Germline lookup yields CDR1 MNHEY and CDR2 SMNVEV (reference sequence). The CDR3 is 16 residues long. Trimming shortened V by 2 bases and J by 0 bases, and 11 bases separated the two germline ends. CDR3 sequence: CASSLSPGSSYNEQFF. In DNA, the CDR3 is TGTGCCAGCAGTTTAAGTCCAGGAAGCTCCTACAATGAGCAGTTCTTC.

This chain links TRBV19 with TRBJ1-2, with 10 bases identical to TRBD1. Germline V gives CDR1 LNHDA, CDR2 SQIVND (reference sequence). V was pared by 4 bases and J by 5 bases, with 7 bases of the junction left unmatched. The CDR3 sequence is 15 residues long. The CDR3 sequence is CASSRKTGGEYGYTF. CDR3 in DNA: TGTGCCAGTAGTAGAAAGACAGGGGGCGAATATGGCTACACCTTC.

The CDR3 nucleotides are TGTGCCAGCAGCTTGGGGAAGGGGTACAGCGAGCAGTACTTC. Protein sequence: CASSLGKGYSEQYF. V is TRBV7-6 and J is TRBJ2-7, with TRBD1 as a possible D gene (5 bases). CDR3 length equals 14 residues. The germline V and J ends were trimmed by 3 bases and 6 bases, with 15 bases remaining between them. Germline V lookup: CDR1 SGHVS, CDR2 FNYEAQ.

The rearrangement links TRBV6-1 to TRBJ1-1; D unclear. This CDR3 has 14 amino acids. With 2 bases removed from V and 5 bases from J, the gap between germline ends came to 12 bases. Germline V gene lookup returns CDR1 MNHNS and CDR2 SASEGT. As DNA, the CDR3 is TGTGCCAGCAGTGAATCGGGAATAGGGACTGAAGCTTTCTTT. Amino acids: CASSESGIGTEAFF.

This CDR3 is CASSYLTGADEQYF. The CDR3 DNA is TGTGCCAGCAGTTACTTGACAGGGGCGGACGAGCAGTACTTC. V usage is TRBV6-5 and J usage is TRBJ2-7; 8 nucleotides agree with TRBD1. Germline CDR1 and CDR2: MNHEY and SVGAGI. This CDR3 is 14 amino acids long. After removal of 1 base from V and 5 bases from J, the junction contained 4 bases not matched to a gene.

The chain has TRBV4-1 and TRBJ1-2; 8 nucleotides agree with TRBD1. The CDR3 totals 14 residues. The germline V gene has CDR1 MGHRA and CDR2 YSYEKL. After removal of 4 bases from V and 11 bases from J, the junction contained 12 bases not matched to a gene. The CDR3, as DNA: TGCGCCAGCAGCCGCTGGACAGGGTGGGAGAAGTACACCTTC. Protein product: CASSRWTGWEKYTF.

This rearrangement joins TRBV30 to TRBJ1-5; 7 bases agree with TRBD1. This CDR3 region has 15 residues. Germline values: CDR1 GTSNPN, CDR2 SVGIG (reference sequence). V was clipped by 0 bases and J by 7 bases; unmatched bases: 9. CDR3 DNA sequence: TGTGCCTGGAGTGTACAGTCAGGGGGTGGCCAGCCCCAGCATTTT. The encoded protein is CAWSVQSGGGQPQHF.

This clone appeared a single time. The chain combines TRBV7-9 with TRBJ1-5; D gene ambiguous. The V gene lost 8 bases and the J gene lost 2 bases, with 10 bases spanning the gap. This CDR3 is built from 13 residues. Germline CDR1 SEHNR, CDR2 FQNEAQ (reference sequence). Written as DNA, the CDR3 is TGTGCCAGCGCCTGGGCAGGCAATCAGCCCCAGCATTTT. This codes for CASAWAGNQPQHF.

The chain couples TRBV28 to TRBJ1-2, with 9 bases fitting TRBD1. From germline, CDR1 is MDHEN and CDR2 SYDVKM. With V trimmed by 5 bases and J by 6 bases, 4 bases remained unmatched. The CDR3 totals 13 residues. The CDR3 DNA is TGTGCCAGCAGTACCGGACAGGGGAATGGCTACACCTTC. Translating gives CASSTGQGNGYTF.

This chain joins TRBV2 and TRBJ2-2; TRBD2 is a possible D gene (5 bases). Germline CDR1 is SNHLY and CDR2 is FYNNEI. The CDR3 sequence is 15 residues long. V was shortened by 4 bases and J by 6 bases, with 15 bases between the two germline ends. The CDR3 DNA follows: TGTGCCAGCAGTGGGGTAGCGTCTGGGGCCGGGGAGCTGTTTTTT. This codes for CASSGVASGAGELFF.

This clone was counted a few times. This chain links TRBV7-9 with TRBJ2-1, with 9 positions matching TRBD1. V lost 5 bases to trimming and J lost 7 bases; unmatched junction nucleotides: 9. The CDR3 is made up of 15 amino acids. CDR1 and CDR2 from the germline V gene are SEHNR and FQNEAQ (reference sequence). CDR3 region: CASSQPGQGRNEQFF. Here the CDR3 DNA reads TGTGCCAGCAGCCAGCCGGGACAGGGAAGGAATGAGCAGTTCTTC.

This chain connects TRBV7-8 to TRBJ1-2; D is undetermined. The CDR3 is 14 amino acids. V lost 0 bases, J lost 4 bases, and 9 bases lay in between. The germline gives CDR1 SGHVS, CDR2 FQNEAQ. CDR3 sequence (DNA): TGTGCCAGCAGCTTAGCGGCGGGGTCCTATGGCTACACCTTC. This translates into CASSLAAGSYGYTF.

The chain carries TRBV4-2 and TRBJ2-5, with a possible D match to TRBD2 (6 bases). This CDR3 comprises 19 residues. The germline gives CDR1 LGHNA, CDR2 YNFKEQ. The V end lost 2 bases, the J end lost 7 bases, and 29 bases lay between the germline ends. CDR3 in amino acids: CASSQRAGGTLHGSGTQYF. CDR3 nucleotides: TGTGCCAGCAGCCAAAGGGCCGGAGGGACTCTGCACGGGTCTGGGACCCAGTACTTC.

The J gene is TRBJ1-1, the V gene TRBV5-1; D is undetermined. From germline, CDR1 is SGHRS and CDR2 YFSETQ. V was shortened by 0 bases and J by 1 base, with 10 bases between the two germline ends. CDR3 length: 15 amino acids. CDR3 residues: CASSLAIGGNTEAFF. The CDR3 DNA sequence: TGCGCCAGCAGCTTGGCCATCGGAGGGAACACTGAAGCTTTCTTT. Looking up the rest from reference TRBV5-1 and TRBJ1-1 gives the full variable domain: KAGVTQTPRYLIKTRGQQVTLSCSPISGHRSVSWYQQTPGQGLQFLFEYFSETQRNKGNFPGRFSGRQFSNSRSEMNVSTLELGDSALYLCASSLAIGGNTEAFFGQGTRLTVV.

The chain couples TRBV7-2 to TRBJ2-7; TRBD1 is a possible D gene (6 bases). The CDR3 is made up of 15 amino acids. Germline CDR1 reads SGHTA; CDR2 reads FQGNSA. Trimming pared 2 bases from V and 0 bases from J, leaving 11 bases between. The CDR3 region has the DNA TGTGCCAGCAGCTTAACCGTAGGGGGCTCCTACGAGCAGTACTTC. It yields the protein CASSLTVGGSYEQYF.

The J gene is TRBJ2-3, the V gene TRBV15, with 8 bases that match TRBD2. This CDR3 region has 17 residues. Germline trimming cut 0 bases from V and 0 bases from J; bases unmatched to any gene: 5. Germline V gene sequence: CDR1 LNHNV, CDR2 YYDKDF (reference sequence). Here the CDR3 reads CATSRDLAGGSTDTQYF. The CDR3 nucleotides read TGTGCCACCAGCAGAGATCTGGCGGGGGGAAGCACAGATACGCAGTATTTT. The variable domain in full, with the rest retrieved from reference TRBV15 and TRBJ2-3, is DAMVIQNPRYQVTQFGKPVTLSCSQTLNHNVMYWYQQKSSQAPKLLFHYYDKDFNNEADTPDNFQSRRPNTSFCFLDIRSPGLGDTAMYLCATSRDLAGGSTDTQYFGPGTRLTVL.